A single sample gave rise to the 23 T cell receptor beta chains below, sequenced in a study of TIL therapy for anti-PD-1-resistant metastatic lung cancer. The time point here: pre-treatment sample, taken before nivolumab and TIL therapy. Pleural nodules or supraclavicular lymph nodes made up most of the excised metastases sampled. Sequencing used immunoSEQ v3. Assay used: immunoSEQ multiplex PCR; TCRdb lists only in-frame clones, some missing. The data show more than 20,000 clones, with 72% seen just once and approximately 7% held by the top ten. The material was tumor tissue, obtained at baseline. All receptors derive from a person between 25 and 79 years old with non-small cell lung cancer.

The CDR3 reads CASSASVGSGELFF. CDR3 DNA sequence: TGTGCCAGCAGCGCATCTGTGGGGTCCGGGGAGCTGTTTTTT. The chain couples TRBV9 to TRBJ2-2, with no clear D. In germline, CDR1 is SGDLS, CDR2 YYNGEE. The CDR3 covers 14 residues. The germline V and J ends were trimmed by 3 bases and 6 bases, with 12 bases remaining between them.

This chain connects TRBV18 to TRBJ2-7; D is unresolved. The CDR3 contains 13 residues. Germline lookup yields CDR1 KGHSH and CDR2 LQKENI. The V end lost 4 bases, the J end lost 2 bases, and 9 bases lay between the germline ends. The CDR3 region is CASSQGSTYEQYF. Written as DNA, the CDR3 is TGTGCCAGCTCACAGGGATCCACCTACGAGCAGTACTTC. The whole variable domain, remainder taken from reference TRBV18 and TRBJ2-7, is NAGVMQNPRHLVRRRGQEARLRCSPMKGHSHVYWYRQLPEEGLKFMVYLQKENIIDESGMPKERFSAEFPKEGPSILRIQQVVRGDSAAYFCASSQGSTYEQYFGPGTRLTVT.

The rearrangement links TRBV5-1 to TRBJ2-2; 10 bases are shared with TRBD1. The CDR3 contains 17 residues. V was pared by 1 base and J by 3 bases, with 6 bases of the junction left unmatched. Germline V lookup: CDR1 SGHRS, CDR2 YFSETQ. The DNA of the CDR3 is TGCGCCAGCAGCTTGAACGGGGGGACAGGGGACACCGGGGAGCTGTTTTTT. The encoded protein is CASSLNGGTGDTGELFF.

The chain has TRBV9 and TRBJ2-5, with TRBD2 matching 11 bases. The CDR3 totals 18 residues. V lost 2 bases and J lost 5; bases outside the gene matches: 14. CDR1 is SGDLS and CDR2 is YYNGEE in the germline V gene. The CDR3 DNA is TGTGCCAGCAGCGTGACCCCGTTTGTAGCGGGGGGGGCGGAGACCCAGTACTTC. The encoded protein is CASSVTPFVAGGAETQYF.

This clone was counted once. The chain combines TRBV19 with TRBJ2-1; D unresolved. The ends were cut back, 3 bases at V and 5 bases at J, with 8 bases in the middle. Germline-derived CDR1 and CDR2 are LNHDA and SQIVND (reference sequence). This CDR3 contains 13 residues. The CDR3 sequence is CASSINRNNEQFF. The CDR3, as DNA: TGTGCCAGTAGTATCAACAGAAACAATGAGCAGTTCTTC.

V and J are TRBV6-5 and TRBJ2-2; D remains unclear. This CDR3 is built from 12 residues. Germline assignment: CDR1 MNHEY and CDR2 SVGAGI. V was shortened by 1 base and J by 3 bases, with 0 bases between the two germline ends. Written as DNA, the CDR3 is TGTGCCAGCAGTTACTACACCGGGGAGCTGTTTTTT. This sequence encodes CASSYYTGELFF.

This rearrangement joins TRBV5-6 to TRBJ2-5; D may match TRBD1 or TRBD2 (6 bases each). Germline V lookup: CDR1 SGHDT, CDR2 YYEEEE. The CDR3 loop spans 15 amino acids. V was cut by 4 bases and J by 1 base, with 14 bases left in between. The CDR3, as DNA: TGTGCCAGCAGCAGCCTTGGGGGGCGCCAAGAGACCCAGTACTTC. Protein product: CASSSLGGRQETQYF.

The chain combines TRBV9 with TRBJ1-1, with a weak D call TRBD1 (6 bases). Germline V lookup: CDR1 SGDLS, CDR2 YYNGEE. This CDR3 has 14 amino acids. V was pared by 5 bases and J by 4 bases, with 15 bases between. CDR3 sequence: CASSPGAGITEAFF. CDR3 nucleotides: TGTGCCAGCAGTCCAGGGGCAGGGATCACTGAAGCTTTCTTT.

The chain employs TRBV18 and TRBJ1-1; weak D call: TRBD1 (6 bases). Germline V gene lookup returns CDR1 KGHSH and CDR2 LQKENI. V lost 3 bases, J lost 1 base, and 12 bases lay in between. This CDR3 has 15 residues. CDR3 nucleotide sequence: TGTGCCAGCTCACCCAGGACAGTGACGAACACTGAAGCTTTCTTT. Translation gives CASSPRTVTNTEAFF.

This chain connects TRBV2 to TRBJ1-1; no clear D gene. This CDR3 has 11 residues. Germline CDR1 is SNHLY and CDR2 is FYNNEI. V lost 8 bases, J lost 4 bases, and 8 bases lay in between. CDR3 sequence (DNA): TGTGCCAGCTTCGTCCGCACTGAAGCTTTCTTT. Encoded protein: CASFVRTEAFF.

The chain uses TRBV9 and TRBJ2-5; TRBD2 matches 10 bases. This CDR3 has 17 amino acids. V lost 0 bases, J lost 2 bases, and 7 bases stayed unmatched. Germline values: CDR1 SGDLS, CDR2 YYNGEE. CDR3 sequence: CASSVDGSGGPQETQYF. The CDR3 coding sequence is TGTGCCAGCAGCGTAGATGGTAGCGGGGGGCCGCAAGAGACCCAGTACTTC.

The V gene is TRBV25-1, the J gene TRBJ1-1; TRBD1 might be the D (5 bases). The CDR3 is 13 residues long. V lost 5 bases to trimming and J lost 4 bases, with 11 bases between them. Germline V lookup: CDR1 MGHDK, CDR2 SYGVNS. This CDR3 reads CASSLPGTTEAFF. The DNA of the CDR3 is TGTGCCAGCAGTCTCCCAGGGACCACTGAAGCTTTCTTT.

The chain combines TRBV15 with TRBJ2-1; 9 nucleotides match TRBD1. This CDR3 has 15 amino acids. V trimming: 2 bases; J trimming: 6 bases; junction bases outside the gene matches: 5. Germline V gene sequence: CDR1 LNHNV, CDR2 YYDKDF (reference sequence). The CDR3 DNA is TGTGCCACCAGCAGACGCCGGGACAGGGTCAATGAGCAGTTCTTC. Translation: CATSRRRDRVNEQFF.

The chain links TRBV19 to TRBJ2-5; possibly TRBD1 or TRBD2 for D (5 bases each). Trimming took off 5 bases at V and 2 bases at J, with 24 bases between the two ends. CDR1 is LNHDA and CDR2 is SQIVND in the germline V gene (reference sequence). This CDR3 is built from 18 residues. The CDR3 reads CASSPRRGRGAVQETQYF. CDR3 sequence (DNA): TGTGCCAGTAGTCCTCGCCGGGGCCGAGGGGCGGTACAAGAGACCCAGTACTTC. Using reference TRBV19 and TRBJ2-5 for the parts outside the CDR3, the full variable domain is DGGITQSPKYLFRKEGQNVTLSCEQNLNHDAMYWYRQDPGQGLRLIYYSQIVNDFQKGDIAEGYSVSREKKESFPLTVTSAQKNPTAFYLCASSPRRGRGAVQETQYFGPGTRLLVL.

The genes are TRBV30 and TRBJ1-2, with D uncertain. This CDR3 is 13 amino acids long. V dropped 5 bases and J dropped 7 bases, with 17 bases sitting between them. The V gene's germline CDR1 is GTSNPN and CDR2 SVGIG (reference sequence). This chain's CDR3 is CAWRPHLIFGYTF. The CDR3 DNA reads TGTGCCTGGCGCCCCCATTTAATCTTTGGCTACACCTTC.

The count of this clone is one. The genes are TRBV18 and TRBJ2-5, with a tentative D call TRBD2 (5 bases). V lost 0 bases to trimming and J lost 2 bases, with 22 bases between them. CDR3 length equals 19 residues. Germline V gene sequence: CDR1 KGHSH, CDR2 LQKENI. For the CDR3, the DNA is TGTGCCAGCTCACCACCACGCGTTCCGACTCGTCCGGGGCAAGAGACCCAGTACTTC. It translates to CASSPPRVPTRPGQETQYF.

This chain links TRBV5-1 with TRBJ2-3; no clear D. The CDR3 contains 15 residues. V was cut by 0 bases and J by 2 bases, with 10 bases left in between. Per the germline V gene, CDR1 is SGHRS and CDR2 is YFSETQ. This CDR3 is CASSLDPHPTDTQYF. CDR3 bases: TGCGCCAGCAGCTTGGACCCCCACCCCACAGATACGCAGTATTTT.

V and J are TRBV19 and TRBJ2-1, with D possibly matching TRBD1 (5 bases). V was trimmed by 2 bases and J by 4 bases, leaving 18 bases between them. This CDR3 is 17 amino acids long. Germline values: CDR1 LNHDA, CDR2 SQIVND (reference sequence). CDR3 sequence (DNA): TGTGCCAGTAGTATATCTCATTCGGGCAGGGCTTACAATGAGCAGTTCTTC. Translation gives CASSISHSGRAYNEQFF.

The chain combines TRBV5-8 with TRBJ2-5, with 13 bases that match TRBD2. Losses at the gene ends were 1 base for V and 7 bases for J; bases not matched to a gene: 1. CDR1 and CDR2 (germline): SGHTS, YDEGEE. This CDR3 has 14 residues. The CDR3 sequence: CASSLRTSGGTQYF. The DNA for the CDR3 is TGTGCCAGCAGCTTGAGGACTAGCGGGGGGACCCAGTACTTC. The entire variable domain, with the rest obtained from reference TRBV5-8 and TRBJ2-5, is as follows: EAGVTQSPTHLIKTRGQQATLRCSPISGHTSVYWYQQALGLGLQFLLWYDEGEERNRGNFPPRFSGRQFPNYSSELNVNALELEDSALYLCASSLRTSGGTQYFGPGTRLLVL.

This clone was picked up a small number of times. J is TRBJ2-1 and V is TRBV30; D is unclear. Germline V gives CDR1 GTSNPN, CDR2 SVGIG (reference sequence). V gave up 1 base and J gave up 4 bases, with 14 bases separating them. This CDR3 has 15 residues. The CDR3 sequence: CAWSGVGIRYNEQFF. Here the CDR3 DNA reads TGTGCCTGGAGTGGAGTTGGTATACGGTACAATGAGCAGTTCTTC.

V usage is TRBV5-1 and J usage is TRBJ2-3, with 12 bases identical to TRBD1. The CDR3 has 19 residues. CDR1 SGHRS and CDR2 YFSETQ come from the germline V gene. The V segment lost 4 bases and the J segment 3 bases; nucleotides outside the gene matches: 15. In DNA, the CDR3 is TGCGCCAGCAGCACCGGGACAGGGGGCACTTCCGGGGGTACAGATACGCAGTATTTT. Encoded protein: CASSTGTGGTSGGTDTQYF. The variable domain in full, completed from reference TRBV5-1 and TRBJ2-3, reads KAGVTQTPRYLIKTRGQQVTLSCSPISGHRSVSWYQQTPGQGLQFLFEYFSETQRNKGNFPGRFSGRQFSNSRSEMNVSTLELGDSALYLCASSTGTGGTSGGTDTQYFGPGTRLTVL.

The chain combines TRBV4-1 with TRBJ2-1; 8 nucleotides agree with TRBD2. Germline trimming cut 4 bases from V and 4 bases from J; bases unmatched to any gene: 9. This CDR3 comprises 16 residues. CDR1 is MGHRA, CDR2 YSYEKL, per germline. The CDR3 here is CASSPLAGTFYNEQFF. The DNA for the CDR3 is TGCGCCAGCAGCCCGCTAGCGGGCACTTTTTACAATGAGCAGTTCTTC.

The J gene is TRBJ2-7, the V gene TRBV9; possibly TRBD1 or TRBD2 for D (6 bases each). Germline CDR1 SGDLS, CDR2 YYNGEE. The CDR3 loop spans 15 amino acids. V was shortened by 0 bases and J by 2 bases, with 12 bases between the two germline ends. The CDR3 protein is CASSVGSGATYEQYF. The CDR3 DNA sequence: TGTGCCAGCAGCGTAGGGTCGGGGGCGACCTACGAGCAGTACTTC.